The T cell receptor beta chain described here comes from a study of neurological immune-mediated disorders (dated by TCRdb to about 2019). A note on the overall study: Of the approximately 35 multiple sclerosis patients, about 31 had relapsing-remitting MS and 3 had secondary progressive MS. The study compared peripheral blood TCR-beta repertoires of HTLV-I-associated myelopathy (HAM/TSP) patients, multiple sclerosis patients and healthy controls using UMI-based sequencing. The 95 to 120 TCR-beta libraries covered PBMC samples along with longitudinal samples, technical triplicates, and paired sorted CD4+ and CD8+ T-cell subsets. Of the approximately 68 subjects in the cohort, around 15 were HAM/TSP patients, 34 were multiple sclerosis patients, and approximately 20 were healthy controls. Here is what the overall study found, with its caveats: No association of the MS cluster with clinical or MRI features was observed, and the need for larger cohorts was stated by the authors. TCR clonal expansion was greatest in HAM/TSP patients and smallest in MS patients, who ranked below even healthy controls. Across subjects, expanded clones never shared an identical CDR3 amino acid sequence, which suggests that the TCR-beta repertoires in every group were private. Repertoires from 18 of 34 MS patients were grouped by phylogenetic analysis into a cluster of related CDR3 sequences, suggesting a possible repertoire-level signature.

For the unsorted PBMC libraries, 2 million PBMCs were stored in RNAlater at -80 degrees C until RNA extraction and were used to generate the libraries. The multiple sclerosis patients were enrolled in a US clinical protocol that evaluated disease progression with magnetic resonance imaging. PBMCs were separated from peripheral blood using Ficoll-Hypaque density gradient centrifugation and then cryopreserved in liquid nitrogen. To synthesize cDNA, template-switch 5'RACE was performed with a primer carrying a 10-nucleotide random unique molecular identifier so that each TCR transcript was tagged. Every sequencing run yielded over 170 million TCR-beta sequences covering 15-18 subjects. Total RNA was extracted with the RNeasy kit. TCR-beta VDJ regions were amplified with primers for the TCR constant region and the 5'RACE anchor, using the KAPA Real-time Library Amplification kit. A first PCR added sample indexes and Illumina adaptors, after which a second PCR increased the library yield. After Ampure bead purification, the TCR product of roughly 650 bp was size-selected on a 2% E-gel SizeSelection system. Before pooling, library quality was assessed on a Bioanalyzer, concentration was determined with Qubit, and library quantification was performed with the Kapa Library Quantification kit. An Illumina HiSeq 2500 sequenced the libraries paired-end 2 x 150 bp. To increase sequence diversity, roughly 24-31% phiX was spiked into each library pool. In the original analysis: The quality-filtered reads were processed with the UMI-based MiGEC pipeline, whose error correction step removed more than 80% of the raw TCR sequences. IMGT germline references were used for aligning VDJ genes, and each clonotype was defined as a unique CDR3 amino acid sequence together with its V-J genes. VDJtools evaluated clonal expansion, Shannon diversity and CDR3 relatedness (CalcPairwiseDistances, ClusterSamples); CLCbio workbench built phylogenetic trees. Clones with at least 8 unique UMIs were defined as expanded, with this threshold being based on coefficient-of-variation modelling across technical triplicates. TCRdb's own reprocessing of the public reads used fastp at Q25 and MiXCR and kept productive beta chains. Each CDR3 protein appears once, grouped with its most common genes and DNA. What appears here as the V and J calls and clone size reflects TCRdb's work, not the paper's. The sample table contains approximately 70,000 distinct CDR3 sequences; only one count was recorded for around 5% of them. 2.2% of the sample comes from the top ten.

This clonotype occurred many times. Its antigen remains undetermined. Base-call qualities are not available, and no considerably larger clone is one nucleotide away. Its CDR3 holds 16 amino acids, cysteine through phenylalanine. Only the CDR3 part of the read is kept: 48 bases, read in frame from the first base. CDR1 and CDR2 (SGHTA, FQGNSA) derive from the germline V gene. Clipping removes 5 bases from V and 2 bases from J, with 9 as the unmatched junction base count. The origin of this receptor is a woman aged 70-85 years with multiple sclerosis. Sequences were obtained from PBMCs. The chain was built from TRBV7-2 and TRBJ2-1; TRBD2 aligns with 7 central bases. The DNA sequence is as follows: TGTGCCAGCAGCCCCCAACCGGGACTAACCTACAATGAGCAGTTCTTC. Translated, this gives CASSPQPGLTYNEQFF. Outside the CDR3, residues come from the reference TRBV7-2 and TRBJ2-1 proteins, so the full variable domain is: GAGVSQSPSNKVTEKGKDVELRCDPISGHTALYWYRQSLGQGLEFLIYFQGNSAPDKSGLPSDRFSAERTGGSVSTLTIQRTQQEDSAVYLCASSPQPGLTYNEQFFGPGTRLTVL.